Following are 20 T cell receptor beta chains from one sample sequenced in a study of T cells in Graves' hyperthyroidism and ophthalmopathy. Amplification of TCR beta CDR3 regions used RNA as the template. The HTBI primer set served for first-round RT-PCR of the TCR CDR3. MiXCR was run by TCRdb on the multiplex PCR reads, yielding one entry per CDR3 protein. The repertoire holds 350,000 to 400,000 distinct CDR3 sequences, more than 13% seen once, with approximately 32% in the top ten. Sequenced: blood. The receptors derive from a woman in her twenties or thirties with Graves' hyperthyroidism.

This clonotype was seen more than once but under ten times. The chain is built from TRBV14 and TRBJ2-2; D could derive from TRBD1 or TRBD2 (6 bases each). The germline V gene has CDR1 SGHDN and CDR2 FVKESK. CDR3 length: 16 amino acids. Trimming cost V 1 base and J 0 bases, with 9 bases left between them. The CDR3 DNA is TGTGCCAGCAGCCAAGCCGGGGGCGCGAACACCGGGGAGCTGTTTTTT. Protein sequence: CASSQAGGANTGELFF.

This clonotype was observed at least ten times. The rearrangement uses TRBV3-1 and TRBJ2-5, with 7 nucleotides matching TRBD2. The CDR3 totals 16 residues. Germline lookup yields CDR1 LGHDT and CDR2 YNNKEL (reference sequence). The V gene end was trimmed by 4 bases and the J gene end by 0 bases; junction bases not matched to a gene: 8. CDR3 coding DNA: TGTGCCAGCAGCCGGGGAGGGCGGGGAGACCAAGAGACCCAGTACTTC. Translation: CASSRGGRGDQETQYF.

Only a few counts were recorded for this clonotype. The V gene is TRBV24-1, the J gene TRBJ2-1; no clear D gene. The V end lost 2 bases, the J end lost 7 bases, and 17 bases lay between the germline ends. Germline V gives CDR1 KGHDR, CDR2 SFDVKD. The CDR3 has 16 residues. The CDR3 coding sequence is TGTGCCACCAGTGATTCGACCACCCTCGATGTGAATGAGCAGTTCTTC. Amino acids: CATSDSTTLDVNEQFF.

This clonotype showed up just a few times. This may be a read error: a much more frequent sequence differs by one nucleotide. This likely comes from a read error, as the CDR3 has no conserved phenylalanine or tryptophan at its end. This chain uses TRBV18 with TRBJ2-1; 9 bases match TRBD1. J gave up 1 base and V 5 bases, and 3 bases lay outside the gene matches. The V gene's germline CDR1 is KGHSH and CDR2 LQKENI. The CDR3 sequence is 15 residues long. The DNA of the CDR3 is TGTGCCAGCTCAGCCGGGACAGGGTCCTACAATGAGCAGTTCTCC. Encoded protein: CASSAGTGSYNEQFS.

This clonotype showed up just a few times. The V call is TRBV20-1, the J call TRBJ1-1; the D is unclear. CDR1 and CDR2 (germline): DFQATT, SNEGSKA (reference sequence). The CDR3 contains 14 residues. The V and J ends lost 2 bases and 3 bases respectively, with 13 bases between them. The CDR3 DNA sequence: TGCAGTGCTAGACTTCAAGGGTTTGACACTGAAGCTTTCTTT. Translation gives CSARLQGFDTEAFF.

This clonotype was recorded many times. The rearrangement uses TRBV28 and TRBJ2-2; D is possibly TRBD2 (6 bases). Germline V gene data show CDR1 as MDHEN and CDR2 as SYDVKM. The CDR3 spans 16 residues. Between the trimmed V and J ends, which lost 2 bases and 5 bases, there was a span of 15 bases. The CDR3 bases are TGTGCCAGCAGTTTACTAGGCGGAGGGGAGACCGGGGAGCTGTTTTTT. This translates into CASSLLGGGETGELFF.

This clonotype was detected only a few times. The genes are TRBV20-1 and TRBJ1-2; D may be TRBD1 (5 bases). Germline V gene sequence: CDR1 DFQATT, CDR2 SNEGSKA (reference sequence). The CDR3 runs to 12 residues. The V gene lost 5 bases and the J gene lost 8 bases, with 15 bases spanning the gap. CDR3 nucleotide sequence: TGCAGTGCTGAGGACATGCCGGACGGCTACACCTTC. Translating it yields CSAEDMPDGYTF.

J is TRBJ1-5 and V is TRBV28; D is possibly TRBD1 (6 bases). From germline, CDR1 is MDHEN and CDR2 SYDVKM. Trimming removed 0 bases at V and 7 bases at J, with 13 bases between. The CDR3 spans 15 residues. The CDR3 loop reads CASSLWARTAQPQHF. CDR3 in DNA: TGTGCCAGCAGTTTATGGGCCAGGACAGCACAGCCCCAGCATTTT. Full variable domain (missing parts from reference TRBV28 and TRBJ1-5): DVKVTQSSRYLVKRTGEKVFLECVQDMDHENMFWYRQDPGLGLRLIYFSYDVKMKEKGDIPEGYSVSREKKERFSLILESASTNQTSMYLCASSLWARTAQPQHFGDGTRLSIL.

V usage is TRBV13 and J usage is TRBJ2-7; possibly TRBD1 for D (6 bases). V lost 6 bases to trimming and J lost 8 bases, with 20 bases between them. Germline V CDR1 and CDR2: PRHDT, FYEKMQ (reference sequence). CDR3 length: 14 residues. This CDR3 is CASSWTDQYTKQYF. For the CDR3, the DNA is TGTGCCAGCAGTTGGACAGACCAATATACGAAGCAGTACTTC.

Here the CDR3 DNA reads TGTGCCACCAGCAGAGATTATAGTCGACTAGCGGGAAACAATGAGCAGTTCTTC. It translates to CATSRDYSRLAGNNEQFF. The genes are TRBV15 and TRBJ2-1; TRBD2 matches at 11 bases. The CDR3 contains 18 residues. V lost 0 bases and J lost 5; bases outside the gene matches: 9. Germline V gives CDR1 LNHNV, CDR2 YYDKDF (reference sequence).

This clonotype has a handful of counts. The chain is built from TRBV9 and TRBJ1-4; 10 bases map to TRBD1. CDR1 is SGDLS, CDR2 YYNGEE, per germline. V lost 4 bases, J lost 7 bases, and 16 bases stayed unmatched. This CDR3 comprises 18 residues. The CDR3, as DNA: TGTGCCAGCAGCTCACGATCCGGGACAGGGGCACCTATTGAAAAACTGTTTTTT. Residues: CASSSRSGTGAPIEKLFF.

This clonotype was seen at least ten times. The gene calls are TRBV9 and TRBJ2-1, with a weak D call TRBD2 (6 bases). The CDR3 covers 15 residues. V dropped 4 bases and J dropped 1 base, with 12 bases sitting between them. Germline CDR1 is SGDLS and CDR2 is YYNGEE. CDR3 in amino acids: CASSSGSGSYNEQFF. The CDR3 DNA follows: TGTGCCAGCAGCTCCGGGAGCGGTTCCTACAATGAGCAGTTCTTC.

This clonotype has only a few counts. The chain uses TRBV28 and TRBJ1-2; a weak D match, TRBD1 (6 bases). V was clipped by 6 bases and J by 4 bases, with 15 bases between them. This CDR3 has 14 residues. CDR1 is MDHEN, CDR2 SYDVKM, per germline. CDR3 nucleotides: TGTGCCAGCAGCCCCGCGCTGACAGGCTATGGCTACACCTTC. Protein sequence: CASSPALTGYGYTF.

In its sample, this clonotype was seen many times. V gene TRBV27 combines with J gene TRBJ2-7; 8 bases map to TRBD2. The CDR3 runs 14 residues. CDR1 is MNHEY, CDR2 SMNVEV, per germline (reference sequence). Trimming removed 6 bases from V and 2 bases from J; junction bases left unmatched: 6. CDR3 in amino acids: CASRNLAGPYEQYF. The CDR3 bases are TGTGCCAGCAGGAACCTAGCGGGCCCCTACGAGCAGTACTTC.

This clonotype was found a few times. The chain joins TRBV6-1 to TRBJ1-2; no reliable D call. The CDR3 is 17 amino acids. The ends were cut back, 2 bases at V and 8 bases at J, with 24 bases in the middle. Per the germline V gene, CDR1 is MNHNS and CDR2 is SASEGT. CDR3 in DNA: TGTGCCAGCAGTGAACACACTCATGAGGCCGTCGCGGGCGGCTACACCTTC. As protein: CASSEHTHEAVAGGYTF.

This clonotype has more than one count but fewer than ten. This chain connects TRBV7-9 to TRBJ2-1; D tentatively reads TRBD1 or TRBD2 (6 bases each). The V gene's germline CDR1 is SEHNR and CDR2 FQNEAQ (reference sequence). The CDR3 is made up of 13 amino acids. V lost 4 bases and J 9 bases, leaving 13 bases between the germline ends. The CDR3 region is CASSSYEGGEQFF. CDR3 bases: TGTGCCAGCAGCTCATACGAGGGGGGTGAGCAGTTCTTC.

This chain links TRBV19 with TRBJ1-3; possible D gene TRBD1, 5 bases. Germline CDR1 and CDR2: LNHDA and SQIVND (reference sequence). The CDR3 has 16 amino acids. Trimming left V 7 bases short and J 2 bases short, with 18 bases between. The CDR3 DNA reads TGTGCCAGTACCCCTGGGGATACGGGGGCTGGAAACACCATATATTTT. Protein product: CASTPGDTGAGNTIYF.

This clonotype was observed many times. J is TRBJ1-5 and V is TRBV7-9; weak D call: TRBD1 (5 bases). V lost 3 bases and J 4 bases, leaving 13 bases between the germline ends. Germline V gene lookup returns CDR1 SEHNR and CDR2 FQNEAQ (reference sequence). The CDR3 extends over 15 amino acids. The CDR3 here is CASSLGWGQNQPQHF. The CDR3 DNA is TGTGCCAGCAGCTTGGGCTGGGGCCAGAATCAGCCCCAGCATTTT.

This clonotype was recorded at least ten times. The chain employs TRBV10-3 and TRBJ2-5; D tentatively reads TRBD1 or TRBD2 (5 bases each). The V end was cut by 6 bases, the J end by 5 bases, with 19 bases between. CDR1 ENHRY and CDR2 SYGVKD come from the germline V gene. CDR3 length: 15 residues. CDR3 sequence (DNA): TGTGCCATCAGGGGGGACGGTCCCTCCCGGGAGACCCAGTACTTC. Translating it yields CAIRGDGPSRETQYF.

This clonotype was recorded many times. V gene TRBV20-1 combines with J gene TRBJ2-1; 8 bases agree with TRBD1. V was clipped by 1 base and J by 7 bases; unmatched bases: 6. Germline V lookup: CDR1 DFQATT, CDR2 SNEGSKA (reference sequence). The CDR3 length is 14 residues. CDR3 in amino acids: CSARAGQGLNEQFF. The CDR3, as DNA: TGCAGTGCTAGAGCCGGACAGGGTCTGAATGAGCAGTTCTTC.